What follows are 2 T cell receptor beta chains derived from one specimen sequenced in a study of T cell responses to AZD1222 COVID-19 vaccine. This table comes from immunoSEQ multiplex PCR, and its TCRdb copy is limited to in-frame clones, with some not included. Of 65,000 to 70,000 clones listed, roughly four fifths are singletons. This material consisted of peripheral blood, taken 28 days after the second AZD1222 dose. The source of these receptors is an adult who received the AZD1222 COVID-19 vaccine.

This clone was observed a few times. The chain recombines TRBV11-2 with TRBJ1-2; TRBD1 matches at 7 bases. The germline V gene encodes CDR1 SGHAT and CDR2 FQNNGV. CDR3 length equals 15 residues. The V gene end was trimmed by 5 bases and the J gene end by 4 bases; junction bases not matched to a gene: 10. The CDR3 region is CASSPTVQGTYGYTF. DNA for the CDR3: TGTGCCAGCAGCCCCACGGTACAGGGGACCTATGGCTACACCTTC.

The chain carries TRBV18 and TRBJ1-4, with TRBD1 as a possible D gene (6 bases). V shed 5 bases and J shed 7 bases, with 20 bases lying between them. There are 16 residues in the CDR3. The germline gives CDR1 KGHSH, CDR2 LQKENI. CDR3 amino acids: CASSSTPTGGSEKLFF. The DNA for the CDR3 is TGTGCCAGCTCATCCACGCCCACCGGGGGCAGTGAAAAACTGTTTTTT. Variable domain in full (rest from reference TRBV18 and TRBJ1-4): NAGVMQNPRHLVRRRGQEARLRCSPMKGHSHVYWYRQLPEEGLKFMVYLQKENIIDESGMPKERFSAEFPKEGPSILRIQQVVRGDSAAYFCASSSTPTGGSEKLFFGSGTQLSVL.